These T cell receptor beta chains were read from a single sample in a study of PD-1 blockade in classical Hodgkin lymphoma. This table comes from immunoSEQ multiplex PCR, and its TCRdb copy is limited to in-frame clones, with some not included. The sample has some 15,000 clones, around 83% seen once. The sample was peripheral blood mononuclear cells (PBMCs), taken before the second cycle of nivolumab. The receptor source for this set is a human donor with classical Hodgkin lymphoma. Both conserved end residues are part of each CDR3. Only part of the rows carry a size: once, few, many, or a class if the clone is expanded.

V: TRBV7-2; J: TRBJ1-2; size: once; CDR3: CASSLPLAGYGYTF
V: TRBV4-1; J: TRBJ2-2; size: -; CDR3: CQRVAGEAGELFF
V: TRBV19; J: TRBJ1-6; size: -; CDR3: CASLGGGSPLHF
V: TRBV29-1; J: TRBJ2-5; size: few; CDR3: CSVLRGRQETQYF
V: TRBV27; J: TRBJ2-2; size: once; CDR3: CASSPAGTYTGELFF
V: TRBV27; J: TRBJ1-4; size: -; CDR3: CASSLHGTNEKLFF
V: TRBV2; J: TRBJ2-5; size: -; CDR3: CASNRDSQETQYF
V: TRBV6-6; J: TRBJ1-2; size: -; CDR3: CASEDAIKLRYTF
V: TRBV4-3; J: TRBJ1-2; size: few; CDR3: CASSQDRGLGGYTF
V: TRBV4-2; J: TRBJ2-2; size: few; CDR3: CASSQGRGAGTGELFF